Below are 24 T cell receptor beta chains sequenced from a single sample in a study of glioma-infiltrating T cells after dendritic cell vaccination. The method was immunoSEQ multiplex PCR; TCRdb's version includes in-frame clones alone and lacks a portion of them. In the table there are approximately 90,000 clones, roughly 77% of which are singletons. Stated time point: after dendritic cell vaccination, including at tumor progression/relapse. The sequences come from blood, collected after dendritic cell vaccination. The receptor set was obtained from a human donor with glioblastoma.

This clone was seen a handful of times. The chain uses TRBV5-8 and TRBJ2-5, with TRBD2 matching over 10 bases. This CDR3 has 15 residues. Germline trimming cut 4 bases from V and 1 base from J; bases unmatched to any gene: 4. CDR1 is SGHTS and CDR2 is YDEGEE in the germline V gene. CDR3 protein: CASSQERGGQETQYF. DNA of the CDR3: TGTGCCAGCAGCCAAGAGCGGGGGGGCCAAGAGACCCAGTACTTC.

V gene TRBV9 combines with J gene TRBJ1-5, with TRBD1 matching over 8 bases. Per germline, CDR1 SGDLS and CDR2 YYNGEE. The V gene end was trimmed by 4 bases and the J gene end by 5 bases; junction bases not matched to a gene: 5. This CDR3 is 14 amino acids long. The CDR3 region has the DNA TGTGCCAGCAGCCTACAGGGGGTCTATCAGCCCCAGCATTTT. This sequence encodes CASSLQGVYQPQHF.

The rearrangement joins TRBV7-7 to TRBJ2-2; unclear D gene. The germline gives CDR1 SSHAT, CDR2 FNYEAQ (reference sequence). The CDR3 has 12 amino acids. Trimming left V 5 bases short and J 6 bases short, with 7 bases between. The CDR3 here is CASSPPSGELFF. DNA of the CDR3: TGTGCCAGCAGCCCCCCCTCCGGGGAGCTGTTTTTT.

The CDR3 loop reads CASRQAGTPNTGELFF. The CDR3, as DNA: TGTGCCAGCAGACAAGCCGGGACACCGAACACCGGGGAGCTGTTTTTT. The chain employs TRBV25-1 and TRBJ2-2; TRBD1 might be the D (6 bases). The length of the CDR3 is 16 residues. Germline V gene lookup returns CDR1 MGHDK and CDR2 SYGVNS. The V and J ends lost 6 bases and 0 bases respectively, with 14 bases between them.

The chain has TRBV2 and TRBJ2-3, with D possibly TRBD2 on 6 matching bases. Trimming pared 4 bases from V and 1 base from J, leaving 12 bases between. In germline, CDR1 is SNHLY, CDR2 FYNNEI. This CDR3 is built from 15 residues. CDR3 DNA: TGTGCCAGCAGTGTTAGGAGGGAGGGCACAGATACGCAGTATTTT. Its translation: CASSVRREGTDTQYF.

V usage is TRBV5-1 and J usage is TRBJ1-2; tentative D call: TRBD1 (6 bases). Trimming pared 0 bases from V and 8 bases from J, leaving 14 bases between. Germline values: CDR1 SGHRS, CDR2 YFSETQ. The length of the CDR3 is 14 residues. DNA of the CDR3: TGCGCCAGCAGCTTGGGGACAGACTTCTTAGGCTACACCTTC. Its protein product is CASSLGTDFLGYTF.

This clone came up once. V and J are TRBV7-7 and TRBJ2-1, with a weak D call TRBD2 (6 bases). The germline CDR1 and CDR2 sequences are SSHAT and FNYEAQ (reference sequence). The CDR3 is 14 amino acids. V was shortened by 5 bases and J by 4 bases, with 12 bases between the two germline ends. The CDR3 sequence: CASSPLGTYNEQFF. In nucleotides, the CDR3 is TGTGCCAGCAGCCCCCTAGGGACTTACAATGAGCAGTTCTTC.

Only one count was recorded for this clone. The rearrangement links TRBV7-7 to TRBJ2-7, with 9 bases aligning to TRBD1. Germline values: CDR1 SSHAT, CDR2 FNYEAQ (reference sequence). The CDR3 runs to 19 residues. The CDR3 reads CASSSPTPPDRGFNYEQYV. In DNA form, the CDR3 reads TGTGCTAGCAGCTCACCTACCCCACCCGACAGGGGGTTTAACTACGAGCAGTACGTC.

V gene TRBV19 combines with J gene TRBJ1-6; D is undetermined. V was trimmed by 7 bases and J by 0 bases, leaving 10 bases between them. The CDR3 consists of 15 residues. Germline V lookup: CDR1 LNHDA, CDR2 SQIVND (reference sequence). CDR3 sequence (DNA): TGTGCCAGTATGGAGCAGAGCTCCTATAATTCACCCCTCCACTTT. Translation gives CASMEQSSYNSPLHF.

This clone has only one observation. V usage is TRBV4-1 and J usage is TRBJ1-2; no definite D call. V lost 1 base and J 3 bases, leaving 12 bases between the germline ends. This CDR3 region has 15 residues. Per germline, CDR1 MGHRA and CDR2 YSYEKL. CDR3 sequence: CASSQGGYPDYGYTF. The CDR3 DNA reads as TGCGCCAGCAGCCAAGGAGGATACCCAGACTATGGCTACACCTTC.

This chain connects TRBV5-1 to TRBJ1-4; D ambiguous. V lost 0 bases and J 7 bases, leaving 10 bases between the germline ends. Germline loops: CDR1 SGHRS, CDR2 YFSETQ. The CDR3 loop spans 14 amino acids. The CDR3, as DNA: TGCGCCAGCAGCTTGGATTCCGGGAGTGAAAAACTGTTTTTT. This sequence encodes CASSLDSGSEKLFF.

The gene calls are TRBV5-6 and TRBJ2-7; D is perhaps TRBD1 (6 bases). Per germline, CDR1 SGHDT and CDR2 YYEEEE. The CDR3 is made up of 15 amino acids. Trimming removed 4 bases from V and 1 base from J, with 15 bases in between. CDR3 DNA sequence: TGTGCCAGCAGCCAGAATCCTACAGGGTCCTACGAGCAGTACGTC. Its translation is CASSQNPTGSYEQYV.

CDR3 sequence (DNA): TGTGCCAGCAGTGAAGCCGACAGGGGCGCTCAGCCCCAGCATTTT. Protein sequence: CASSEADRGAQPQHF. The chain has TRBV6-1 and TRBJ1-5; 8 bases agree with TRBD1. Germline V gives CDR1 MNHNS, CDR2 SASEGT. The CDR3 consists of 15 residues. V shed 0 bases and J 6 bases; nucleotides not matched to a gene: 4.

This clone was seen more than once but under ten times. The rearrangement joins TRBV6-5 to TRBJ2-7; 8 bases map to TRBD1. V lost 6 bases, J lost 7 bases, and 8 bases stayed unmatched. CDR1 is MNHEY, CDR2 SVGAGI, per germline. CDR3 length: 13 amino acids. The DNA for the CDR3 is TGTGCCAGCAGATTAAACAGGGGGAGTGAGCAGTACGTC. Translation: CASRLNRGSEQYV.

J is TRBJ1-5 and V is TRBV9; 7 nucleotides agree with TRBD1. The CDR3 extends over 17 amino acids. Trimming cost V 1 base and J 0 bases; bases outside gene matches: 7. The V gene's germline CDR1 is SGDLS and CDR2 YYNGEE. The CDR3 sequence is CASSVSDRPYSNQPQHF. The CDR3 nucleotides read TGTGCCAGCAGCGTATCGGACAGGCCGTATAGCAATCAGCCCCAGCATTTT.

This sequence joins TRBV5-3 and TRBJ2-6, with a tentative D call TRBD1 (6 bases). TRBV5-3 is an ORF; its function is uncertain. The CDR3 is 13 residues long. Trimming left V 6 bases short and J 2 bases short, with 6 bases between. CDR3 nucleotide sequence: TGTGCCAGAACAGGGGCTGGGGCCAACGTCCTGACTTTC. Translating gives CARTGAGANVLTF.

The V call is TRBV6-1, the J call TRBJ1-1; TRBD1 is a possible D gene (5 bases). Germline V gives CDR1 MNHNS, CDR2 SASEGT. The CDR3 has 17 residues. V was cut by 4 bases and J by 8 bases, with 26 bases left in between. As DNA, the CDR3 is TGTGCCAGCAGTGTCAGGACAAATCTTATTCTGAAGACCGAAGCTTTCTTT. Translation: CASSVRTNLILKTEAFF.

The chain recombines TRBV6-5 with TRBJ1-3; 9 bases align to TRBD1. The length of the CDR3 is 15 residues. From germline, CDR1 is MNHEY and CDR2 SVGAGI. Trimming took 6 bases from V and 0 from J; bases not matched to a gene: 3. Here the CDR3 DNA reads TGTGCCAGCAGGCGGACAGGGGACTCTGGAAACACCATATATTTT. Translation: CASRRTGDSGNTIYF.

This chain joins TRBV6-1 and TRBJ1-2, with 12 bases matching TRBD1. V was pared by 2 bases and J by 6 bases, with 7 bases of the junction left unmatched. In germline, CDR1 is MNHNS, CDR2 SASEGT. The CDR3 contains 16 residues. CDR3 DNA sequence: TGTGCCAGCAGTGAATATGTGGGACAGGGGGCCGATGGCTACACCTTC. Its protein product is CASSEYVGQGADGYTF.

This rearrangement joins TRBV19 to TRBJ1-5, with D possibly being TRBD1 (6 bases). The CDR3 covers 17 residues. Germline V gene lookup returns CDR1 LNHDA and CDR2 SQIVND (reference sequence). The V end was cut by 4 bases, the J end by 2 bases, with 18 bases between. The CDR3 spells CASSKGGIVRGNQPQHF. Written as DNA, the CDR3 is TGTGCCAGTAGTAAGGGGGGGATCGTCAGGGGCAATCAGCCCCAGCATTTT.

The CDR3 is CASSKYPGGREETQYF. For the CDR3, the DNA is TGTGCCAGTAGCAAATACCCTGGGGGCAGGGAGGAGACCCAGTACTTC. The chain recombines TRBV19 with TRBJ2-5; D may be TRBD1 (6 bases). This CDR3 is built from 16 residues. Germline lookup yields CDR1 LNHDA and CDR2 SQIVND (reference sequence). Trimming cost V 6 bases and J 5 bases, with 22 bases left between them. The entire variable domain, with the rest obtained from reference TRBV19 and TRBJ2-5, is as follows: DGGITQSPKYLFRKEGQNVTLSCEQNLNHDAMYWYRQDPGQGLRLIYYSQIVNDFQKGDIAEGYSVSREKKESFPLTVTSAQKNPTAFYLCASSKYPGGREETQYFGPGTRLLVL.

The chain employs TRBV19 and TRBJ1-5, with D tentatively TRBD1 (6 bases). Germline V gene sequence: CDR1 LNHDA, CDR2 SQIVND (reference sequence). The CDR3 length is 13 residues. Trimming pared 6 bases from V and 7 bases from J, leaving 13 bases between. The CDR3 spells CASSQGLGQPQHF. The CDR3 DNA follows: TGTGCCAGTAGCCAGGGGCTTGGCCAGCCCCAGCATTTT.

The chain couples TRBV19 to TRBJ2-1; 8 positions agree with TRBD1. V trimming: 7 bases; J trimming: 6 bases; junction bases outside the gene matches: 5. The CDR3 contains 13 residues. Germline assignment: CDR1 LNHDA and CDR2 SQIVND (reference sequence). This CDR3 is CASTPDRGNEQFF. The CDR3, as DNA: TGTGCCAGTACCCCCGACAGGGGCAATGAGCAGTTCTTC.

This chain joins TRBV7-3 and TRBJ2-3, with D possibly matching TRBD1 (6 bases). This CDR3 is 16 amino acids long. The germline V and J ends were trimmed by 5 bases and 2 bases, with 17 bases remaining between them. The germline CDR1 and CDR2 sequences are SGHTA and FQGTGA. CDR3: CASSLEGRGITDTQYF. The CDR3 region has the DNA TGTGCCAGCAGCCTCGAGGGCAGGGGCATCACAGATACGCAGTATTTT.